The T cell receptor beta chain under discussion was sequenced for a study of a mutant IDH1 vaccine in newly diagnosed glioma. About the study: Patients arrived already treated with radiotherapy, temozolomide, or both, most having had both.

With regard to this clone: Antigen: not known.

Regarding the study as a whole: Top-clonotype changes in peripheral T cells seemed unrelated to pseudoprogression.

Profiled with immunoSEQ multiplex PCR; TCRdb holds only in-frame clones, not every one. The repertoire holds 50,000 to 60,000 clones, over 75% seen once, with about 5.2% in the top ten. Time point of the sample: week 5, during vaccination. In the vaccine, a single dose held 300 ug of the mutant IDH1 20-mer peptide, along with topical imiquimod. The specimen was PBMCs, collected from a glioma patient whose treatment included an IDH1 peptide vaccine. The clonotype was recovered from a man in his forties or fifties with glioma.

CDR3 residues: CASGQGAFESQPQHF. CDR3 coding DNA: TGTGCCAGCGGACAGGGGGCATTTGAAAGTCAGCCCCAGCATTTT. This chain connects TRBV19 to TRBJ1-5, with 11 bases fitting TRBD1. Germline V gene lookup returns CDR1 LNHDA and CDR2 SQIVND (reference sequence). This CDR3 is built from 15 residues. Trimming removed 9 bases from V and 6 bases from J; junction bases left unmatched: 10. The whole variable domain, filled in from reference TRBV19 and TRBJ1-5, reads DGGITQSPKYLFRKEGQNVTLSCEQNLNHDAMYWYRQDPGQGLRLIYYSQIVNDFQKGDIAEGYSVSREKKESFPLTVTSAQKNPTAFYLCASGQGAFESQPQHFGDGTRLSIL.